The TCR beta chain described here comes from a study of T-cell memory formation after mild COVID-19. As for the study in general: Clusters of TCRs were largely donor specific.

MiXCR, applied by TCRdb to the 5' RACE reads, yields one record per CDR3 protein. This sample has approximately 300,000 distinct CDR3 sequences, with 15% to 20% found just once. CDR1 and CDR2 from the germline V gene are SGHTA and FQGTGA. The ends lost 5 bases at V and 12 bases at J; junction bases unmatched: 7. The CDR3 spans 13 residues. Whole-study results and caveats: Clones from the second wave (peaking day 37) had unconfirmed SARS-CoV-2 specificity. Among contracting clones, CD4+ were mainly CM/EM and CD8+ enriched in EMRA.

Details on this clonotype: Its antigen is not known.

This chain joins TRBV7-3 and TRBJ2-7; 13 bases line up with TRBD2. Sequencing used PBMCs or a T cell subset sorted from them (not recorded which). This sequence originates from a man aged 18 to 30 who had mild COVID-19 (a few samples of this study predate the infection). Cell type and time point are not known. The CDR3 spells CASSPGTSGVVYF. CDR3 sequence (DNA): TGTGCCAGCAGCCCAGGGACTAGCGGGGTTGTGTACTTC.